The rows below give T cell receptor beta chains drawn from one sample of a study of OX40 agonist ivuxolimab in advanced cancers. TCRdb's table, derived via immunoSEQ multiplex PCR, lists solely in-frame clones and lacks some. The top ten clones hold 7.3% of a sample with tens of thousands of clones, about 81% of them seen once. This sample comprised CD4+ or CD8+ T cells sorted from blood, obtained in a trial of the OX40 agonist ivuxolimab. These receptors were taken from an adult with an advanced solid tumor such as melanoma, head and neck, liver or kidney cancer. Both conserved end residues are part of each CDR3. Each record gives: D gene, V gene, clone size, J gene, CDR3 protein, CDR3 DNA. D genes are given only for firm matches. The size field is filled for only some rows; it gives once, few, many or a size class.

d_call: TRBD1; v_call: TRBV27; clone_size: once; j_call: TRBJ2-3; cdr3_aa: CASSLLEQGDTQYF; cdr3_nt: TGTGCCAGCAGTTTATTGGAACAGGGGGATACGCAGTATTTT
d_call: NA; v_call: TRBV7-2; clone_size: NA; j_call: TRBJ2-5; cdr3_aa: CASSPSGTQYF; cdr3_nt: TGTGCCAGCAGCCCCTCGGGGACCCAGTACTTC
d_call: TRBD1; v_call: TRBV5-1; clone_size: NA; j_call: TRBJ2-7; cdr3_aa: CASSLGQGAQYEQYF; cdr3_nt: TGCGCCAGCAGCTTGGGACAGGGGGCTCAGTACGAGCAGTACTTC
d_call: NA; v_call: TRBV19; clone_size: NA; j_call: TRBJ2-3; cdr3_aa: CASSPLLGGTDTQYF; cdr3_nt: TGTGCCAGTAGTCCCCTGTTAGGTGGGACAGATACGCAGTATTTT
d_call: TRBD1; v_call: TRBV5-1; clone_size: once; j_call: TRBJ2-7; cdr3_aa: CASSATGGGIYEQYF; cdr3_nt: TGCGCCAGCAGCGCGACAGGGGGCGGCATCTACGAGCAGTACTTC
d_call: NA; v_call: TRBV5-6; clone_size: few; j_call: TRBJ2-7; cdr3_aa: CASSLDGQGPYEQYF; cdr3_nt: TGTGCCAGCAGCTTGGATGGGCAGGGGCCCTACGAGCAGTACTTC
d_call: NA; v_call: TRBV4-3; clone_size: NA; j_call: TRBJ1-1; cdr3_aa: CASSQDGGTEAFF; cdr3_nt: TGCGCCAGCAGCCAAGATGGGGGAACTGAAGCTTTCTTT
d_call: NA; v_call: TRBV5-5; clone_size: NA; j_call: TRBJ1-3; cdr3_aa: CASRRVVGNTIYF; cdr3_nt: TGTGCCAGCCGGAGGGTAGTTGGAAACACCATATATTTT
d_call: TRBD2; v_call: TRBV9; clone_size: NA; j_call: TRBJ2-2; cdr3_aa: CASSTRLARAGELFF; cdr3_nt: TGTGCCAGCAGCACGCGACTAGCACGCGCCGGGGAGCTGTTTTTT
d_call: TRBD1; v_call: TRBV6-6; clone_size: NA; j_call: TRBJ1-3; cdr3_aa: CASRVETGSPGNTIYF; cdr3_nt: TGTGCCAGCAGGGTTGAGACAGGGAGTCCGGGAAACACCATATATTTT
d_call: TRBD1; v_call: TRBV6-5; clone_size: few; j_call: TRBJ2-7; cdr3_aa: CASRPHDRDEQYF; cdr3_nt: TGTGCCAGCAGACCGCATGACAGGGACGAGCAGTACTTC
d_call: NA; v_call: TRBV19; clone_size: few; j_call: TRBJ1-2; cdr3_aa: CASTGQPIYGYTF; cdr3_nt: TGTGCCAGTACCGGACAGCCGATCTATGGCTACACCTTC
d_call: NA; v_call: TRBV5-4; clone_size: NA; j_call: TRBJ2-1; cdr3_aa: CASSPQLEPDEQFF; cdr3_nt: TGTGCCAGCAGCCCCCAACTAGAGCCGGATGAGCAGTTCTTC
d_call: TRBD1; v_call: TRBV7-6; clone_size: NA; j_call: TRBJ1-1; cdr3_aa: CASSPSDRGFTEAFF; cdr3_nt: TGTGCCAGCAGCCCATCGGACAGGGGATTCACTGAAGCTTTCTTT
d_call: NA; v_call: TRBV4-3; clone_size: NA; j_call: TRBJ2-2; cdr3_aa: CASSQTSLSASTGELFF; cdr3_nt: TGCGCCAGCAGCCAAACCTCTCTTAGCGCGAGCACCGGGGAGCTGTTTTTT
d_call: TRBD2; v_call: TRBV4-3; clone_size: few; j_call: TRBJ2-3; cdr3_aa: CASSHLAGEGGPTDTQYF; cdr3_nt: TGCGCCAGCAGCCATTTAGCGGGAGAGGGGGGTCCCACAGATACGCAGTATTTT
d_call: NA; v_call: TRBV19; clone_size: few; j_call: TRBJ1-5; cdr3_aa: CASSGTGPLTRNQPQHF; cdr3_nt: TGTGCCAGTAGCGGAACAGGGCCCCTTACCCGAAATCAGCCCCAGCATTTT
d_call: NA; v_call: TRBV27; clone_size: NA; j_call: TRBJ2-2; cdr3_aa: CASSLRGTGELFF; cdr3_nt: TGTGCCAGCAGTTTAAGGGGAACCGGGGAGCTGTTTTTT
d_call: NA; v_call: TRBV6-1; clone_size: NA; j_call: TRBJ1-3; cdr3_aa: CASLTVNLGNTIYF; cdr3_nt: TGTGCCAGCCTTACAGTCAATCTTGGAAACACCATATATTTT
d_call: NA; v_call: TRBV6-5; clone_size: NA; j_call: TRBJ1-2; cdr3_aa: CASSYQGRLAYGYTF; cdr3_nt: TGTGCCAGCAGTTACCAGGGGCGGCTTGCGTACGGCTACACCTTC
d_call: TRBD2; v_call: TRBV7-8; clone_size: NA; j_call: TRBJ2-7; cdr3_aa: CASSSPGTILYEQYF; cdr3_nt: TGTGCCAGCAGCTCGCCCGGGACTATACTCTACGAGCAGTACTTC
d_call: NA; v_call: TRBV6-4; clone_size: NA; j_call: TRBJ1-5; cdr3_aa: CASRPLWGHGQPQHF; cdr3_nt: TGTGCCAGCAGGCCCCTGTGGGGCCACGGTCAGCCCCAGCATTTT
d_call: TRBD2; v_call: TRBV18; clone_size: once; j_call: TRBJ2-7; cdr3_aa: CASSSGLAGVYEQYF; cdr3_nt: TGTGCCAGCTCATCAGGACTAGCGGGAGTTTACGAGCAGTACTTC
d_call: NA; v_call: TRBV5-4; clone_size: NA; j_call: TRBJ1-1; cdr3_aa: CASALQGGYTEAFF; cdr3_nt: TGTGCCAGCGCCTTACAGGGAGGGTACACTGAAGCTTTCTTT
d_call: NA; v_call: TRBV7-9; clone_size: NA; j_call: TRBJ2-7; cdr3_aa: CASSKDRFTYEQYF; cdr3_nt: TGTGCCAGCAGCAAAGACAGGTTCACCTACGAGCAGTACTTC
d_call: NA; v_call: TRBV29-1; clone_size: NA; j_call: TRBJ1-1; cdr3_aa: CSVYMGTEAFF; cdr3_nt: TGCAGCGTATACATGGGCACTGAAGCTTTCTTT
d_call: NA; v_call: TRBV18; clone_size: medium-sized; j_call: TRBJ1-4; cdr3_aa: CASSPSQAEKLFF; cdr3_nt: TGTGCCAGCTCACCCTCACAAGCGGAAAAACTGTTTTTT
d_call: NA; v_call: TRBV30; clone_size: NA; j_call: TRBJ1-2; cdr3_aa: CAWSIGMGAGYGYTF; cdr3_nt: TGTGCCTGGAGTATAGGAATGGGGGCAGGATATGGCTACACCTTC
d_call: NA; v_call: TRBV19; clone_size: NA; j_call: TRBJ1-6; cdr3_aa: CASSPDPSELYNSPLHF; cdr3_nt: TGTGCCAGTAGTCCGGACCCCTCAGAGCTCTATAATTCACCCCTCCACTTT
d_call: NA; v_call: TRBV5-6; clone_size: once; j_call: TRBJ1-1; cdr3_aa: CASSRNLGGIGFF; cdr3_nt: TGTGCCAGCAGCCGAAATTTGGGGGGGATCGGTTTCTTT
d_call: NA; v_call: TRBV20-1; clone_size: once; j_call: TRBJ1-1; cdr3_aa: CSAMGGVRAFF; cdr3_nt: TGCAGTGCGATGGGAGGGGTTCGTGCTTTCTTT
d_call: TRBD2; v_call: TRBV7-8; clone_size: NA; j_call: TRBJ2-3; cdr3_aa: CASSPALPASGRLNTQYF; cdr3_nt: TGTGCCAGCAGCCCAGCCCTCCCCGCTAGCGGGAGATTGAATACGCAGTATTTT
d_call: TRBD2; v_call: TRBV7-2; clone_size: once; j_call: TRBJ2-1; cdr3_aa: CASVRLAGGANEQFF; cdr3_nt: TGTGCCAGCGTACGTTTAGCGGGAGGGGCCAATGAGCAGTTCTTC
d_call: TRBD2; v_call: TRBV10-3; clone_size: NA; j_call: TRBJ2-1; cdr3_aa: CAINNLGLAGSEQFF; cdr3_nt: TGTGCCATCAACAACTTGGGACTAGCTGGGAGTGAGCAGTTCTTC
d_call: NA; v_call: TRBV12-5; clone_size: NA; j_call: TRBJ2-7; cdr3_aa: CASGLEGVRNEQYF; cdr3_nt: TGTGCTAGTGGTTTGGAGGGCGTTCGCAACGAGCAGTACTTC
d_call: TRBD1; v_call: TRBV27; clone_size: once; j_call: TRBJ1-5; cdr3_aa: CASSITRTGGDSNQPQHF; cdr3_nt: TGTGCCAGCAGTATTACGCGGACAGGGGGAGATAGCAATCAGCCCCAGCATTTT
d_call: NA; v_call: TRBV5-4; clone_size: NA; j_call: TRBJ2-7; cdr3_aa: CASSRERGEQYF; cdr3_nt: TGTGCCAGCAGCCGCGAAAGGGGCGAGCAGTACTTC
d_call: NA; v_call: TRBV19; clone_size: NA; j_call: TRBJ2-7; cdr3_aa: CASSIGEGSPFSYEQYF; cdr3_nt: TGTGCCAGTAGTATAGGCGAAGGAAGCCCGTTCTCCTACGAGCAGTACTTC
d_call: NA; v_call: TRBV7-9; clone_size: NA; j_call: TRBJ2-7; cdr3_aa: CASSPRGPYEQYF; cdr3_nt: TGTGCCAGCAGCCCCCGGGGCCCCTACGAGCAGTACTTC
d_call: TRBD1; v_call: TRBV6-1; clone_size: NA; j_call: TRBJ2-3; cdr3_aa: CASSEMWGQFTDTQYF; cdr3_nt: TGTGCCAGCAGTGAAATGTGGGGACAGTTCACAGATACGCAGTATTTT
d_call: NA; v_call: TRBV6-1; clone_size: NA; j_call: TRBJ2-1; cdr3_aa: CASSETTGSPADEQFF; cdr3_nt: TGTGCCAGCAGTGAGACCACCGGATCGCCGGCGGATGAGCAGTTCTTC
d_call: NA; v_call: TRBV14; clone_size: NA; j_call: TRBJ2-5; cdr3_aa: CASSQDRGAVQETQYF; cdr3_nt: TGTGCCAGCAGCCAAGATAGGGGAGCGGTCCAAGAGACCCAGTACTTC
d_call: TRBD2; v_call: TRBV11-2; clone_size: NA; j_call: TRBJ2-1; cdr3_aa: CASSSPSGIKNNEQFF; cdr3_nt: TGTGCCAGCAGCTCCCCAAGCGGGATAAAAAACAATGAGCAGTTCTTC
d_call: NA; v_call: TRBV6-1; clone_size: few; j_call: TRBJ2-7; cdr3_aa: CASSASTGTISYEQYF; cdr3_nt: TGTGCCAGCAGTGCGAGCACCGGGACAATCTCCTACGAGCAGTACTTC
d_call: NA; v_call: TRBV7-9; clone_size: NA; j_call: TRBJ2-1; cdr3_aa: CASSLAMGGPFYNEQFF; cdr3_nt: TGTGCCAGCAGCTTGGCGATGGGGGGACCCTTTTACAATGAGCAGTTCTTC
d_call: NA; v_call: TRBV2; clone_size: NA; j_call: TRBJ2-3; cdr3_aa: CASGVQTDTQYF; cdr3_nt: TGTGCCAGCGGCGTCCAAACAGATACGCAGTATTTT